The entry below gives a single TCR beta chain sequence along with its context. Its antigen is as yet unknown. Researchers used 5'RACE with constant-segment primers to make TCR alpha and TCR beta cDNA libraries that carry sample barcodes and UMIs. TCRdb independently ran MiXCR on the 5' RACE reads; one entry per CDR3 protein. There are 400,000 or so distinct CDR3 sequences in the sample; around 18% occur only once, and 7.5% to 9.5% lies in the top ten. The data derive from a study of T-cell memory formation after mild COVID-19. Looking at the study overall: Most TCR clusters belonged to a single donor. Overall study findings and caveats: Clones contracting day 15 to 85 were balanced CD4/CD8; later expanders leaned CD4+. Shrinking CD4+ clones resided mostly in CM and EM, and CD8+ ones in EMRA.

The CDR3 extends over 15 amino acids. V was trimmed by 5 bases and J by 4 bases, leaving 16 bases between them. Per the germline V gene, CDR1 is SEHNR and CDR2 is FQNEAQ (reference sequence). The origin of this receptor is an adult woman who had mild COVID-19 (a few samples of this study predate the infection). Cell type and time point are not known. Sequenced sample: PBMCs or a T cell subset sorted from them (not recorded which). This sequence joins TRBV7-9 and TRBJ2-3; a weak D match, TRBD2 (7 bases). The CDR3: CASSPGGPSADTQYF. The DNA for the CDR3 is TGTGCCAGCAGCCCCGGGGGGCCCAGCGCAGATACGCAGTATTTT.